A single sample is the source of the 22 T cell receptor beta chains below, sequenced in a study of blood T cell repertoires in COVID-19. Sequenced by immunoSEQ multiplex PCR; TCRdb stores in-frame clones only, minus some. The sample has 46,000 or so clones, approximately 83% seen once. Sequencing was performed on peripheral blood. The receptors derive from a woman of 80 years or more with COVID-19, enrolled during active disease.

The rearrangement links TRBV4-2 to TRBJ2-6; weak D call: TRBD2 (5 bases). V lost 4 bases, J lost 2 bases, and 15 bases lay in between. The CDR3 is 17 residues long. Germline assignment: CDR1 LGHNA and CDR2 YNFKEQ. DNA of the CDR3: TGTGCCAGCAGCCCCGGGCTTTCGGGAACTGGGGCCAACGTCCTGACTTTC. It codes for CASSPGLSGTGANVLTF.

The chain has TRBV7-2 and TRBJ2-2; D uncertain. Between the trimmed V and J ends, which lost 3 bases and 4 bases, there was a span of 6 bases. Germline-derived CDR1 and CDR2 are SGHTA and FQGNSA. This CDR3 region has 13 residues. This CDR3 reads CASSFSSTGELFF. CDR3 sequence (DNA): TGTGCCAGCAGCTTCTCTAGCACCGGGGAGCTGTTTTTT.

The V gene is TRBV4-2, the J gene TRBJ2-7, with 10 bases that match TRBD2. The CDR3 is 17 amino acids. Germline V gives CDR1 LGHNA, CDR2 YNFKEQ. The J segment lost 2 bases and the V segment lost 3 bases, leaving 10 bases of the junction unmatched. This chain's CDR3 is CASSQRPSGSSPYEQYF. CDR3 bases: TGTGCCAGCAGCCAGCGACCTAGCGGGAGTAGCCCCTACGAGCAGTACTTC.

This chain uses TRBV27 with TRBJ2-1; D call uncertain. The V gene's germline CDR1 is MNHEY and CDR2 SMNVEV (reference sequence). This CDR3 has 17 amino acids. Deletions cut 5 bases from V and 2 bases from J, with 19 bases between. The CDR3 reads CASSPYPIDTTYNEQFF. CDR3 in DNA: TGTGCCAGCAGTCCATATCCCATCGACACAACCTACAATGAGCAGTTCTTC.

The chain joins TRBV7-3 to TRBJ2-1; 8 bases agree with TRBD2. The CDR3 is 14 residues long. CDR1 and CDR2 from the germline V gene are SGHTA and FQGTGA. J was trimmed by 7 bases and V by 4 bases; bases with no gene match: 6. For the CDR3, the DNA is TGTGCCAGCAGCTACGGGGGGGCCCTGAATGAGCAGTTCTTC. Protein product: CASSYGGALNEQFF.

The J gene is TRBJ2-5, the V gene TRBV28; 8 bases are shared with TRBD1. The ends lost 7 bases at V and 2 bases at J; junction bases unmatched: 9. The CDR3 runs 15 residues. The germline gives CDR1 MDHEN, CDR2 SYDVKM. In DNA form, the CDR3 reads TGTGCCAGCATCGGCGGCGGACAGGGACAAGAGACCCAGTACTTC. Translation: CASIGGGQGQETQYF.

The chain joins TRBV24-1 to TRBJ2-2; 10 nucleotides agree with TRBD2. With V trimmed by 4 bases and J by 5 bases, 3 bases remained unmatched. Germline lookup yields CDR1 KGHDR and CDR2 SFDVKD. The CDR3 totals 15 residues. CDR3: CATSDPAGGTGELFF. The CDR3, as DNA: TGTGCCACCAGTGACCCAGCGGGAGGGACCGGGGAGCTGTTTTTT.

This rearrangement joins TRBV9 to TRBJ1-2; tentatively, D is TRBD1 (5 bases). CDR3 length: 13 amino acids. Germline CDR1 reads SGDLS; CDR2 reads YYNGEE. Trimming took 2 bases from V and 4 from J, leaving 9 bases between them. The CDR3 bases are TGTGCCAGCAGCGTCGGGCAGGGCTATGGCTACACCTTC. It is translated as CASSVGQGYGYTF.

The chain employs TRBV7-3 and TRBJ2-2; D may be TRBD2 (5 bases). This CDR3 has 15 residues. Trimming cost V 1 base and J 5 bases, with 11 bases left between them. The V gene's germline CDR1 is SGHTA and CDR2 FQGTGA. The CDR3 DNA reads TGTGCCAGCAGCTTAATGGGAACGGGGACCGGGGAGCTGTTTTTT. It translates to CASSLMGTGTGELFF. Looking up the rest from reference TRBV7-3 and TRBJ2-2 gives the full variable domain: GAGVSQTPSNKVTEKGKYVELRCDPISGHTALYWYRQSLGQGPEFLIYFQGTGAADDSGLPNDRFFAVRPEGSVSTLKIQRTERGDSAVYLCASSLMGTGTGELFFGEGSRLTVL.

Only a few counts were recorded for this clone. V usage is TRBV28 and J usage is TRBJ2-7; 8 bases map to TRBD1. In germline, CDR1 is MDHEN, CDR2 SYDVKM. V shed 5 bases and J 1 base; nucleotides not matched to a gene: 7. There are 15 residues in the CDR3. For the CDR3, the DNA is TGTGCCAGCAGTAGTCAGAGGACAGGGTCCTACGAGCAGTACTTC. It is translated as CASSSQRTGSYEQYF.

The J gene is TRBJ2-1, the V gene TRBV3-1 (or the pseudogene TRBV3-2); 8 bases fit TRBD2. Germline values: CDR1 LGHDT, CDR2 YNNKEL (reference sequence). V was pared by 0 bases and J by 10 bases, with 11 bases of the junction left unmatched. CDR3 length equals 16 residues. The CDR3 sequence: CASSQDPSGGGREQFF. As DNA, the CDR3 is TGTGCCAGCAGCCAAGATCCCTCGGGGGGGGGCAGGGAGCAGTTCTTC.

This clone was counted once. In DNA, the CDR3 is TGTGCCAGCAGCCATCGGGACAGGGGGAGGGGTGGCTACACCTTC. Translated: CASSHRDRGRGGYTF. J is TRBJ1-2 and V is TRBV3-1 (or the pseudogene TRBV3-2); 11 bases match TRBD1. The CDR3 consists of 15 residues. Germline V gene sequence: CDR1 LGHDT, CDR2 YNNKEL (reference sequence). With V trimmed by 3 bases and J by 7 bases, 7 bases remained unmatched.

The genes are TRBV18 and TRBJ1-3; no clear D. Germline assignment: CDR1 KGHSH and CDR2 LQKENI. The CDR3 length is 16 residues. The V and J ends lost 1 base and 0 bases respectively, with 10 bases between them. This CDR3 reads CASSPLGIISGNTIYF. The CDR3 DNA is TGTGCCAGCTCACCACTCGGGATAATCTCTGGAAACACCATATATTTT.

The rearrangement uses TRBV6-5 and TRBJ2-3, with 8 positions matching TRBD1. The CDR3 is 15 residues long. The germline V gene encodes CDR1 MNHEY and CDR2 SVGAGI. After removal of 8 bases from V and 2 bases from J, the junction contained 9 bases not matched to a gene. CDR3 coding DNA: TGTGCCAGCCGCGCCTCGACAGGGGCCACAGATACGCAGTATTTT. Translating gives CASRASTGATDTQYF.

The V gene is TRBV7-2, the J gene TRBJ1-2; TRBD1 matches 10 bases. The junction had 4 bases not matched to a gene; V was cut back by 6 bases and J by 0 bases. This CDR3 is 15 amino acids long. Germline values: CDR1 SGHTA, CDR2 FQGNSA. The CDR3 coding sequence is TGTGCCAGCAGACCAGACAGGGGGCCTAACTATGGCTACACCTTC. Amino acids: CASRPDRGPNYGYTF.

The gene calls are TRBV15 and TRBJ1-1, with a weak D call TRBD1 (6 bases). V dropped 0 bases and J dropped 4 bases, with 9 bases sitting between them. Germline V CDR1 and CDR2: LNHNV, YYDKDF (reference sequence). CDR3 length: 14 residues. The CDR3 sequence: CATSRDIQGTEAFF. The DNA for the CDR3 is TGTGCCACCAGCAGAGATATACAGGGCACTGAAGCTTTCTTT.

The chain recombines TRBV19 with TRBJ2-4; a weak D match, TRBD2 (6 bases). Germline V gene data show CDR1 as LNHDA and CDR2 as SQIVND (reference sequence). V was pared by 5 bases and J by 7 bases, with 21 bases between. The CDR3 spans 16 residues. CDR3 residues: CASSASRDSWPNIQYF. CDR3 nucleotide sequence: TGTGCCAGTAGTGCCTCTCGGGACTCCTGGCCTAACATTCAGTACTTC. Full variable domain (outside the CDR3, taken from reference TRBV19 and TRBJ2-4): DGGITQSPKYLFRKEGQNVTLSCEQNLNHDAMYWYRQDPGQGLRLIYYSQIVNDFQKGDIAEGYSVSREKKESFPLTVTSAQKNPTAFYLCASSASRDSWPNIQYFGAGTRLSVL.

This chain links TRBV5-5 with TRBJ2-1; possible D gene TRBD1, 5 bases. CDR1 and CDR2 (germline): SGHKS, YYEKEE (reference sequence). The V end lost 2 bases, the J end lost 5 bases, and 11 bases lay between the germline ends. CDR3 length: 14 amino acids. CDR3 loop: CASSFQTANNEQFF. The CDR3 coding sequence is TGTGCCAGCAGCTTCCAGACAGCCAACAATGAGCAGTTCTTC.

This rearrangement joins TRBV4-2 to TRBJ1-5, with a tentative D call TRBD1 (6 bases). The CDR3 is made up of 16 amino acids. Germline values: CDR1 LGHNA, CDR2 YNFKEQ. V was clipped by 2 bases and J by 4 bases, with 15 bases between them. Here the CDR3 DNA reads TGTGCCAGCAGCCAAAGATCAGGGGTCGGAAATCAGCCCCAGCATTTT. As protein: CASSQRSGVGNQPQHF.

This clone appeared a few times. The chain uses TRBV6-5 and TRBJ1-2, with D unresolved. Germline assignment: CDR1 MNHEY and CDR2 SVGAGI. The CDR3 is 15 residues long. The V end lost 5 bases, the J end lost 0 bases, and 13 bases lay between the germline ends. CDR3 sequence: CASSPQRGTNYGYTF. For the CDR3, the DNA is TGTGCCAGCAGTCCCCAACGGGGAACTAACTATGGCTACACCTTC.

The chain has TRBV10-3 and TRBJ2-2; TRBD2 matches 15 bases. Germline CDR1 is ENHRY and CDR2 is SYGVKD. The CDR3 extends over 16 amino acids. Losses at the gene ends were 5 bases for V and 4 bases for J; bases not matched to a gene: 2. CDR3 sequence: CAISKGLAGGTGELFF. The CDR3 region has the DNA TGTGCCATCAGTAAGGGACTAGCGGGGGGCACCGGGGAGCTGTTTTTT.

The rearrangement joins TRBV5-1 to TRBJ2-7; 7 bases align to TRBD2. The CDR3 is 14 amino acids. Germline assignment: CDR1 SGHRS and CDR2 YFSETQ. V gave up 6 bases and J gave up 2 bases; unmatched junction bases: 8. CDR3 region: CASMDGRHPYEQYF. Written as DNA, the CDR3 is TGCGCCAGCATGGACGGGAGGCACCCCTACGAGCAGTACTTC.